This section outlines one TCR beta chain sequence together with its context. The source of the sample is a study of Ad26.COV2.S vaccination and SARS-CoV-2 variants. Assay used: immunoSEQ multiplex PCR; TCRdb lists only in-frame clones, some missing. Among about 320,000 clones listed, approximately 80% were seen once. Stated treatment: some 20 received Ad26.COV2.S at low or high dose, single or two shots; roughly 5 received placebo; per-sample allocation not given. Sampling was done on day 63 after the first vaccine or placebo injection. This vaccine is an Ad26 vector that expresses the Wuhan-strain SARS-CoV-2 spike. This clonotype was obtained from a person between 18 and 65 years old who received the Ad26.COV2.S COVID-19 vaccine or a placebo. Sequenced material: peripheral blood, taken in a trial of Ad26.COV2.S vaccine versus placebo.

The CDR3 spells CASSSRTGNYGYTF. The CDR3 DNA reads as TGTGCCAGCAGCTCCAGGACAGGGAACTATGGCTACACCTTC. This chain uses TRBV21-1 with TRBJ1-2; the DNA was not compared with TRBD1, the D call given in the table. TRBV21-1 is flagged as a pseudogene. The CDR3 has 14 amino acids.